This T cell receptor (beta chain) was identified during a study of T cell responses to AZD1222 COVID-19 vaccine. About the study: Pooling of second doses given at about 4 or about 12 weeks was done.

About this clone: Its antigen is unknown.

Study-level results: White British people made up most donors, females outnumbered males, and clonal diversity was possibly underestimated.

V was trimmed by 2 bases and J by 9 bases, leaving 13 bases between them. In germline, CDR1 is LGHNA, CDR2 YSLEER. The CDR3 runs 13 residues. The method was immunoSEQ multiplex PCR; TCRdb's version includes in-frame clones alone and lacks a portion of them. The table has around 94,000 clones, about 88% seen once. Sequences were derived from peripheral blood, sampled on day 0 of AZD1222 vaccination. The chain joins TRBV4-3 to TRBJ2-5, with a tentative D call TRBD2 (5 bases). The source of this sequence is an adult in good health. The CDR3 here is CASSQSRAGPQYF. DNA of the CDR3: TGCGCCAGCAGCCAATCTCGGGCGGGTCCCCAGTACTTC.